A single sample gave rise to the 13 T cell receptor beta chains below, sequenced in a study of blood T cell repertoires in COVID-19. The protocol was immunoSEQ multiplex PCR, while the TCRdb copy is restricted to in-frame clones and leaves out a portion. The table has about 270,000 clones, around 90% seen once. Sequencing was done on a sample of PBMCs or T cells enriched from blood (not recorded which). The receptor set was obtained from a woman aged 40 to 50 with acute COVID-19.

V and J are TRBV18 and TRBJ2-1; 9 bases line up with TRBD1. CDR3 length: 13 amino acids. After removal of 6 bases from V and 12 bases from J, the junction contained 9 bases not matched to a gene. CDR1 is KGHSH and CDR2 is LQKENI in the germline V gene. The CDR3: CASSLMDRGWQFF. CDR3 bases: TGTGCCAGCTCTCTGATGGACAGGGGCTGGCAGTTCTTC. Looking up the rest from reference TRBV18 and TRBJ2-1 gives the full variable domain: NAGVMQNPRHLVRRRGQEARLRCSPMKGHSHVYWYRQLPEEGLKFMVYLQKENIIDESGMPKERFSAEFPKEGPSILRIQQVVRGDSAAYFCASSLMDRGWQFFGPGTRLTVL.

CDR3 in DNA: TGTGCCAGCAGTCTGCGTGGAAGGGGGTTCGAGGGGAACTATGGCTACACCTTC. It is translated as CASSLRGRGFEGNYGYTF. The rearrangement uses TRBV28 and TRBJ1-2; possible D gene TRBD1, 6 bases. The CDR3 is 18 residues long. CDR1 is MDHEN, CDR2 SYDVKM, per germline. The V end was cut by 5 bases, the J end by 2 bases, with 24 bases between.

The V and J genes are TRBV5-1 and TRBJ1-2; a possible D gene is TRBD1 (6 bases). Trimming pared 2 bases from V and 6 bases from J, leaving 11 bases between. Germline CDR1 reads SGHRS; CDR2 reads YFSETQ. The CDR3 covers 13 residues. The CDR3 protein is CASSLQGVDGYTF. CDR3 nucleotide sequence: TGCGCCAGCAGCTTACAGGGAGTAGATGGCTACACCTTC.

The chain has TRBV2 and TRBJ2-5; a possible D gene is TRBD1 (6 bases). Germline lookup yields CDR1 SNHLY and CDR2 FYNNEI. The ends were cut back, 9 bases at V and 5 bases at J, with 10 bases in the middle. The CDR3 extends over 11 amino acids. CDR3 region: CARKRGETQYF. Written as DNA, the CDR3 is TGTGCCAGAAAGAGGGGGGAGACCCAGTACTTC.

This chain uses TRBV2 with TRBJ2-4; 7 bases are a match to TRBD2. Germline loops: CDR1 SNHLY, CDR2 FYNNEI. V lost 6 bases, J lost 5 bases, and 10 bases stayed unmatched. This CDR3 has 15 amino acids. The DNA for the CDR3 is TGTGCCAGCAGGGGCCCGGGGGGTTTTGAAAACATTCAGTACTTC. Its protein is CASRGPGGFENIQYF. Complete variable domain (other parts from reference TRBV2 and TRBJ2-4): EPEVTQTPSHQVTQMGQEVILRCVPISNHLYFYWYRQILGQKVEFLVSFYNNEISEKSEIFDDQFSVERPDGSNFTLKIRSTKLEDSAMYFCASRGPGGFENIQYFGAGTRLSVL.

This clone was recorded once. The chain couples TRBV6-5 to TRBJ1-4; D may be TRBD1 (6 bases). Trimming cost V 5 bases and J 4 bases, with 14 bases left between them. The CDR3 length is 15 residues. Germline V CDR1 and CDR2: MNHEY, SVGAGI. Written as DNA, the CDR3 is TGTGCCAGCAGTCCAACTCAGGGGCGTAATGAAAAACTGTTTTTT. Its protein product is CASSPTQGRNEKLFF.

V usage is TRBV6-2 or TRBV6-3 and J usage is TRBJ2-5; TRBD2 agrees at 13 bases. CDR3 length equals 16 residues. After removal of 5 bases from V and 4 bases from J, the junction contained 7 bases not matched to a gene. Germline CDR1 is MNHEY and CDR2 is SVGEGT. The CDR3 DNA reads TGTGCCAGCAGTCGGACTAGCGGGAGACGGGGAGAGACCCAGTACTTC. This encodes CASSRTSGRRGETQYF.

The chain is built from TRBV18 and TRBJ1-1; D ambiguous. Germline CDR1 reads KGHSH; CDR2 reads LQKENI. V gave up 1 base and J gave up 1 base, with 7 bases separating them. The CDR3 sequence is 14 residues long. The chain's CDR3 is CASSPQTQNTEAFF. The CDR3 DNA reads as TGTGCCAGCTCACCACAGACTCAGAACACTGAAGCTTTCTTT.

J is TRBJ1-4 and V is TRBV5-1; 8 bases map to TRBD1. V gave up 0 bases and J gave up 6 bases; unmatched junction bases: 1. The CDR3 sequence is 14 residues long. Germline-derived CDR1 and CDR2 are SGHRS and YFSETQ. The CDR3 DNA follows: TGCGCCAGCAGCTTGGGGACAGGGTATGAAAAACTGTTTTTT. Translated: CASSLGTGYEKLFF.

The rearrangement links TRBV28 to TRBJ1-1; 7 positions agree with TRBD1. Trimming removed 6 bases from V and 7 bases from J; junction bases left unmatched: 11. Germline V gene data show CDR1 as MDHEN and CDR2 as SYDVKM. The CDR3 extends over 14 amino acids. CDR3 coding DNA: TGTGCCAGCAGAAAGATGGGACAGAACTTTGAAGCTTTCTTT. This sequence encodes CASRKMGQNFEAFF.

The chain is built from TRBV29-1 and TRBJ1-1; tentatively, D is TRBD1 (6 bases). The ends were cut back, 5 bases at V and 10 bases at J, with 23 bases in the middle. The CDR3 sequence is 14 residues long. The germline V gene encodes CDR1 SQVTM and CDR2 ANQGSEA. CDR3 in DNA: TGCAGCGTTCAAAGGGGGGGCCCAAAAACGCGAGCTTTCTTT. This encodes CSVQRGGPKTRAFF.

The chain is built from TRBV5-5 and TRBJ2-3; 8 bases map to TRBD2. The trim removed 5 bases at V and 6 bases at J, leaving 8 bases unmatched. Germline V gene lookup returns CDR1 SGHKS and CDR2 YYEKEE (reference sequence). This CDR3 has 14 amino acids. The CDR3 loop reads CASSSAGTRDTQYF. The CDR3, as DNA: TGTGCCAGCAGTTCTGCCGGGACTAGGGATACGCAGTATTTT.

The CDR3 loop is CASLVAGGLSNEQFF. The CDR3 nucleotides are TGTGCCAGCCTGGTGGCGGGGGGACTGAGTAATGAGCAGTTCTTC. The chain couples TRBV18 to TRBJ2-1; 8 nucleotides agree with TRBD2. CDR1 is KGHSH, CDR2 LQKENI, per germline. The CDR3 extends over 15 amino acids. J gave up 7 bases and V 8 bases, and 13 bases lay outside the gene matches.